This T cell receptor (beta chain) was sequenced during a study of shared clonotypes between healthy human individuals. Study-level results: Among donors, sharing of clonotypes was expected to be affected by sequencing depth. Generation probabilities of non-shared clonotypes were lower (relative to those shared by all four donors).

Healthy adults negative for HIV, lacking recent acute infections or vaccinations, served as donors. Looked up from germline, CDR1 is SGHDT and CDR2 is YYEEEE. V dropped 4 bases and J dropped 3 bases, with 12 bases sitting between them. The CDR3 totals 14 residues. Using immunoSEQ multiplex PCR, the repertoire was profiled, and TCRdb retains in-frame clones only, with some absent. The sample lists some 2,100,000 clones, roughly 95% seen once, with around 0.13% in the top ten. In regard to this clone: Its antigen remains unknown.

This TCR was recovered from a young man in good health. The gene calls are TRBV5-6 and TRBJ2-3; D tentatively fits TRBD1 or TRBD2 (5 bases each). Sequenced material: naive CD4+ T cells sorted from blood. Indicated subset: CD45RA+ positively selected. The CDR3 nucleotides read TGTGCCAGCAGCATCGGGACCCGGACAGATACGCAGTATTTT. Translated: CASSIGTRTDTQYF.